This TCR beta chain was sequenced during a study of T-cell memory formation after mild COVID-19. Study context: The TCR clusters were mostly specific to one donor.

The 5'RACE method, run with constant-segment primers, produced TCR alpha and TCR beta cDNA libraries (carrying sample barcodes and UMIs). TCRdb fed the 5' RACE reads into MiXCR, producing one record per CDR3 protein. The sample comprises roughly 400,000 distinct CDR3 sequences, about a sixth of which are singletons, and about a fifth rests with the top ten. For this clonotype: Its matching antigen is unknown.

Study observations and caveats: Detection of some responders pre-infection suggested pre-existing cross-reactive memory T cells participated. Second-wave clones with a day 37 peak had unconfirmed SARS-CoV-2 specificity.

This TCR came from a man younger than 35 who had mild COVID-19 (a few samples of this study predate the infection). Cell type and time point are not known. The sample taken for sequencing was PBMCs or a T cell subset sorted from them (not recorded which).

In nucleotides, the CDR3 is TGTGCCAGCGCCGGACAGGGGGCTGGAAGGGACTATGAAAAACTGTTTTTT. Translation gives CASAGQGAGRDYEKLFF. V and J are TRBV12-3 or TRBV12-4 and TRBJ1-4; 11 nucleotides agree with TRBD1. V shed 8 bases, J shed 6 bases, and the junction held 14 bases outside the gene matches. The CDR3 length is 17 residues.